The clone carrying this T cell receptor beta chain was observed a few times. Its antigen is currently unknown. The data are from a study of identical twins. The CDR3 extends over 15 amino acids. Trimming stripped 0 bases from V and 5 bases from J, with 13 bases between. Germline assignment: CDR1 PRHDT and CDR2 FYEKMQ (reference sequence). Whole-study findings and limits: When twins shared out-of-frame alpha sequences, those sequences had excess low generation probability.

Each CDR3 protein is one row after TCRdb ran MiXCR on the 5' RACE reads. The table records approximately 210,000 distinct CDR3 sequences, under 8.5% of them present only once. This sample also appeared in a second study, on T cells expressing NK-cell markers. That work states: Underlying the TCR beta repertoires were sorted CD3+CD56+NKG2C+, CD3+CD56+NKG2C- and CD3+CD56-NKG2C+ T cells. HCMV seropositivity marked most of the eight sequenced donors; one was seronegative. Four donors likewise had their CD3+CD56-NKG2C+ fraction led by these clonotypes.

The clonotype originates from a woman between 18 and 29 years old in good health. Input material: CD8+ T cells sorted from blood. The chain combines TRBV13 with TRBJ1-1; weak D call: TRBD1 (5 bases). CDR3 sequence: CASSLGGGLGTEAFF. In DNA, the CDR3 is TGTGCCAGCAGCTTAGGCGGGGGTCTCGGGACTGAAGCTTTCTTT.